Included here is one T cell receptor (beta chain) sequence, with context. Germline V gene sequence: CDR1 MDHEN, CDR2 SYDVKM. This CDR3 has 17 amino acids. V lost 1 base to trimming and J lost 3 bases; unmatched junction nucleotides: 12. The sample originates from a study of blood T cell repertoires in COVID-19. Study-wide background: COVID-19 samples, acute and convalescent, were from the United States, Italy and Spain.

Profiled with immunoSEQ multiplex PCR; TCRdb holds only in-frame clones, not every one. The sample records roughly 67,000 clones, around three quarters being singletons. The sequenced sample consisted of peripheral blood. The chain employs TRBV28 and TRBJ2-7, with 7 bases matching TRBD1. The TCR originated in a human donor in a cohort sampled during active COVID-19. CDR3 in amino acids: CASSLSGSGTADYEQYF. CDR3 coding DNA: TGTGCCAGCAGTTTATCGGGATCCGGGACAGCCGACTACGAGCAGTACTTC.